This T cell receptor (beta chain) derives from a study of T cell changes during pregnancy in multiple sclerosis. Some clones are missing from TCRdb's copy, which holds only in-frame ones; the method was immunoSEQ multiplex PCR. The data show 45,000 or so clones, about 89% seen once. The germline V gene has CDR1 LNHDA and CDR2 SQIVND (reference sequence). The CDR3 is 14 amino acids. V dropped 7 bases and J dropped 4 bases, with 16 bases sitting between them. This sequence was found in a female donor with multiple sclerosis, enrolled in a pregnancy study. The sequencing here drew on CD4+ T cells from peripheral blood mononuclear cells, taken after pregnancy. The chain employs TRBV19 and TRBJ1-1; the D is unclear. The CDR3: CASIGRAMSTEAFF. The CDR3 coding sequence is TGTGCCAGTATTGGGCGGGCCATGAGCACTGAAGCTTTCTTT.